Following are 13 T cell receptor beta chains from one sample sequenced in a study of T-cell reconstitution after alpha-beta-depleted transplantation in children. Unique molecular identifiers were incorporated into the prepared TCRbeta library. Each CDR3 protein is one row after TCRdb ran MiXCR on the PCR reads. The sample consists of 7,000 to 9,500 distinct CDR3 sequences, 17% of them appearing once. This specimen was PBMCs, mostly from graft donor cells, taken 60 days after TCRalphabeta/CD19-depleted stem cell transplant. The receptor source for this set is a girl under three years old who had a stem cell transplant for combined immunodeficiency, so the T cells may come from the graft donor.

This sequence joins TRBV6-2 or TRBV6-3 and TRBJ2-1; D is unresolved. Germline V gene sequence: CDR1 MNHEY, CDR2 SVGEGT. Trimming removed 5 bases at V and 8 bases at J, with 13 bases between. The CDR3 extends over 13 amino acids. The CDR3 loop reads CASSRGVFDEQFF. The CDR3 bases are TGTGCCAGCAGTCGTGGCGTCTTTGATGAGCAGTTCTTC.

Ten or more counts support this clonotype. This sequence joins TRBV24-1 and TRBJ2-1; perhaps TRBD1 as D (6 bases). Trimming left V 12 bases short and J 4 bases short, with 21 bases between. This CDR3 spans 15 amino acids. The germline gives CDR1 KGHDR, CDR2 SFDVKD. CDR3 nucleotides: TGTGCCTCGACCTACCCAGGGGATGGGTACAATGAGCAGTTCTTC. This sequence encodes CASTYPGDGYNEQFF.

J is TRBJ1-6 and V is TRBV20-1; D unresolved. This CDR3 is 12 amino acids long. The V end lost 3 bases, the J end lost 7 bases, and 7 bases lay between the germline ends. Germline CDR1 and CDR2: DFQATT and SNEGSKA (reference sequence). The CDR3 here is CSARDLNSPLHF. DNA for the CDR3: TGCAGTGCTAGGGACCTCAATTCACCCCTCCACTTT.

This clonotype was counted only a few times. This sequence joins TRBV5-1 and TRBJ1-1, with a weak D call TRBD1 (5 bases). V lost 0 bases and J lost 11, with 11 bases in between. Germline values: CDR1 SGHRS, CDR2 YFSETQ. This CDR3 spans 12 amino acids. This chain's CDR3 is CASSLARGEAFF. The CDR3 DNA is TGCGCCAGCAGCTTGGCCAGAGGGGAGGCTTTCTTT.

The chain carries TRBV12-3 or TRBV12-4 and TRBJ1-1, with D possibly TRBD1 on 6 matching bases. CDR3 length: 11 amino acids. V was shortened by 3 bases and J by 10 bases, with 9 bases between the two germline ends. The CDR3 DNA follows: TGTGCCAGCAGTTTGAAGACAGGAGCTTTCTTT. This translates into CASSLKTGAFF.

Only a few counts were recorded for this clonotype. The rearrangement uses TRBV15 and TRBJ2-5; 11 positions match TRBD2. Germline V CDR1 and CDR2: LNHNV, YYDKDF (reference sequence). CDR3 length: 17 amino acids. The trim removed 1 base at V and 5 bases at J, leaving 9 bases unmatched. CDR3 region: CATSRGLLAGGRETQYF. The CDR3 DNA follows: TGTGCCACCAGCAGAGGCCTTCTAGCGGGGGGTAGGGAGACCCAGTACTTC.

This clonotype came up many times. The rearrangement uses TRBV27 and TRBJ2-2, with D tentatively TRBD1 (6 bases). Trimming stripped 0 bases from V and 6 bases from J, with 11 bases between. Germline values: CDR1 MNHEY, CDR2 SMNVEV (reference sequence). There are 15 residues in the CDR3. The CDR3 region is CASSLSQGWAGELFF. The CDR3 nucleotides read TGTGCCAGCAGTTTATCACAGGGTTGGGCCGGGGAGCTGTTTTTT.

This clonotype came up many times. The chain has TRBV20-1 and TRBJ2-3, with 13 nucleotides matching TRBD2. Per the germline V gene, CDR1 is DFQATT and CDR2 is SNEGSKA (reference sequence). The CDR3 covers 17 residues. The trim removed 4 bases at V and 11 bases at J, leaving 18 bases unmatched. CDR3 amino acids: CSAIGLAGVLGTDWQYF. CDR3 coding DNA: TGCAGTGCTATAGGACTAGCGGGGGTCCTTGGTACAGACTGGCAGTATTTT.

The chain is built from TRBV28 and TRBJ2-2, with TRBD1 identical over 7 bases. CDR1 and CDR2 from the germline V gene are MDHEN and SYDVKM. The CDR3 extends over 14 amino acids. Unmatched junction bases numbered 2, after V lost 3 bases and J lost 4 bases. DNA of the CDR3: TGTGCCAGCAGTTTGGGGACAGTCACCGGGGAGCTGTTTTTT. Translation gives CASSLGTVTGELFF.

In nucleotides, the CDR3 is TGTGCCAGCAGCTTACGGGTAGGGACTGAAGCTTTCTTT. It codes for CASSLRVGTEAFF. The chain links TRBV7-2 to TRBJ1-1; D remains ambiguous. The V and J ends lost 2 bases and 5 bases respectively, with 9 bases between them. The CDR3 is 13 residues long. Germline lookup yields CDR1 SGHTA and CDR2 FQGNSA.

In this sample, this clonotype turned up many times. The chain links TRBV7-9 to TRBJ1-5, with D uncertain. V was cut by 5 bases and J by 7 bases, with 9 bases left in between. The CDR3 contains 12 residues. Germline CDR1 SEHNR, CDR2 FQNEAQ (reference sequence). The CDR3 protein is CASSRSRQPQHF. In DNA, the CDR3 is TGTGCCAGCAGCCGAAGTAGACAGCCCCAGCATTTT.

This clonotype was seen at least ten times. V gene TRBV18 combines with J gene TRBJ2-7; TRBD1 matches at 9 bases. The CDR3 has 15 residues. Per the germline V gene, CDR1 is KGHSH and CDR2 is LQKENI. Trimming took 3 bases from V and 6 from J; bases not matched to a gene: 9. The CDR3 protein is CASSPLDRGVIEQYF. For the CDR3, the DNA is TGTGCCAGCTCACCCCTGGACAGGGGAGTAATCGAGCAGTACTTC. Variable domain in full (rest from reference TRBV18 and TRBJ2-7): NAGVMQNPRHLVRRRGQEARLRCSPMKGHSHVYWYRQLPEEGLKFMVYLQKENIIDESGMPKERFSAEFPKEGPSILRIQQVVRGDSAAYFCASSPLDRGVIEQYFGPGTRLTVT.

This clonotype was seen a few times. The DNA of the CDR3 is TGTGCCATCAGTGAGTCCTCAGCGTTCGATGAGCAGTTCTTC. Its translation: CAISESSAFDEQFF. The chain is built from TRBV10-3 and TRBJ2-1; D call uncertain. CDR1 is ENHRY, CDR2 SYGVKD, per germline. V lost 0 bases and J 8 bases, leaving 11 bases between the germline ends. The CDR3 runs to 14 residues.